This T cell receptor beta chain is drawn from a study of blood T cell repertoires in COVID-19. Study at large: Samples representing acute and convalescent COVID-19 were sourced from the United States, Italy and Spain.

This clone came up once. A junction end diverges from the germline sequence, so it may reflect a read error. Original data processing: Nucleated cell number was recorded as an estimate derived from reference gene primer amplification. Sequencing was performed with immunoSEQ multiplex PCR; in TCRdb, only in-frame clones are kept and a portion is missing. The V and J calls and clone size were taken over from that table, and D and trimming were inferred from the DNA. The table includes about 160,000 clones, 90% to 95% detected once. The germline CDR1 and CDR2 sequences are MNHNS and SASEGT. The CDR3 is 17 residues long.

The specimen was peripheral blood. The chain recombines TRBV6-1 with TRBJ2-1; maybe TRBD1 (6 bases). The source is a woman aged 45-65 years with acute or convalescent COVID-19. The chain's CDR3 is CASSEIRSGTRMMERFF. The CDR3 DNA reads TGTGCCAGCAGTGAAATTCGGTCGGGGACACGGATGATGGAGCGGTTCTTC.